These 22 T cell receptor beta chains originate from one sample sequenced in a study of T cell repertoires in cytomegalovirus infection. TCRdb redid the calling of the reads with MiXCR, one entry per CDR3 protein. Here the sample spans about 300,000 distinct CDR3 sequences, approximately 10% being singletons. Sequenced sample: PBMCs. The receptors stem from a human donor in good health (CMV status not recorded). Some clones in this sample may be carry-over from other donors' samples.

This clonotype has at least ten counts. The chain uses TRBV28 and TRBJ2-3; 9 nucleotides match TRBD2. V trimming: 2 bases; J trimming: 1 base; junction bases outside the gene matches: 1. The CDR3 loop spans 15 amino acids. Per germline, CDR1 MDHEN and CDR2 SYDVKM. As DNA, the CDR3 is TGTGCCAGCAGTTTAGCGGGGGGGCGCACAGATACGCAGTATTTT. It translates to CASSLAGGRTDTQYF. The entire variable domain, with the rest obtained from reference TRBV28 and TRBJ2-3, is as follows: DVKVTQSSRYLVKRTGEKVFLECVQDMDHENMFWYRQDPGLGLRLIYFSYDVKMKEKGDIPEGYSVSREKKERFSLILESASTNQTSMYLCASSLAGGRTDTQYFGPGTRLTVL.

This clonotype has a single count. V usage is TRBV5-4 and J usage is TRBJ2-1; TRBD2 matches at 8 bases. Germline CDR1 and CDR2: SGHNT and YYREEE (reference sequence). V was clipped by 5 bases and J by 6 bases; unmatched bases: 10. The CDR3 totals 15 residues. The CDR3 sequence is CASRPGLGFSNEQFF. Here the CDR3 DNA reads TGTGCCAGCAGGCCGGGACTAGGGTTTAGCAATGAGCAGTTCTTC.

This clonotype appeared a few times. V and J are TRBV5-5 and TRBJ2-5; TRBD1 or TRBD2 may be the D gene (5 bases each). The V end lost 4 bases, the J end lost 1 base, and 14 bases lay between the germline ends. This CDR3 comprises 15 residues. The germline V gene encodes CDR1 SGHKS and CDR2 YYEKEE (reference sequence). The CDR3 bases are TGTGCCAGCAGCCCAAGGGGACCATCCCAAGAGACCCAGTACTTC. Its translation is CASSPRGPSQETQYF. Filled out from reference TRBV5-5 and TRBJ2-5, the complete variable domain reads DAGVTQSPTHLIKTRGQQVTLRCSPISGHKSVSWYQQVLGQGPQFIFQYYEKEERGRGNFPDRFSARQFPNYSSELNVNALLLGDSALYLCASSPRGPSQETQYFGPGTRLLVL.

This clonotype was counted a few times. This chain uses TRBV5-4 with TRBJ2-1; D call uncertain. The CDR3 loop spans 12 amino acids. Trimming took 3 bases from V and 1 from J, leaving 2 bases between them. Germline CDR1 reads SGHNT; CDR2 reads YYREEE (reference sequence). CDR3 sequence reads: CASSWSYNEQFF. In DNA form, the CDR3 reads TGTGCCAGCAGCTGGTCCTACAATGAGCAGTTCTTC.

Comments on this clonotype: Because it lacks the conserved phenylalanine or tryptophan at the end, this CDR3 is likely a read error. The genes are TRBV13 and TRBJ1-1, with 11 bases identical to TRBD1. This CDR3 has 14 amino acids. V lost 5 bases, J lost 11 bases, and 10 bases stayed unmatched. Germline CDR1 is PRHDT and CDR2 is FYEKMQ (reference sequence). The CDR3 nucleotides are TGTGCCAGCAGCGGCGGGACAGGGGGGAATCGGGCTTTCCTT. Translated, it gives CASSGGTGGNRAFL.

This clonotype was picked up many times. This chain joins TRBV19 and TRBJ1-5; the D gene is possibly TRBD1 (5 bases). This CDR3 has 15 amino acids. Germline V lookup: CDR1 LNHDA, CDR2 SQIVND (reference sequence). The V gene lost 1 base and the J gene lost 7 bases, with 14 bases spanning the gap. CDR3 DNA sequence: TGTGCCAGTAGTATAGTAGGCCGAGGACACCAGCCCCAGCATTTT. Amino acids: CASSIVGRGHQPQHF.

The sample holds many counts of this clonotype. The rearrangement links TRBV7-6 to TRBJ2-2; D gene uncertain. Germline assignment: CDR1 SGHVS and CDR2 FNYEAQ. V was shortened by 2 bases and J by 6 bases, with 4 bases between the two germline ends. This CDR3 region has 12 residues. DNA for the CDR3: TGTGCCAGCAGCTTAACCCCCGGGGAGCTGTTTTTT. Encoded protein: CASSLTPGELFF.

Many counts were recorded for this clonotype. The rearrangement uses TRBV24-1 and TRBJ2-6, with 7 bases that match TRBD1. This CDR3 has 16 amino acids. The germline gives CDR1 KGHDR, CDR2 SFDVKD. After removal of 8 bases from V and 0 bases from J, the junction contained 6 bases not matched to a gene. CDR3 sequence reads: CATTEGDSSGANVLTF. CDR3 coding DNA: TGTGCCACCACCGAGGGGGACAGCTCTGGGGCCAACGTCCTGACTTTC.

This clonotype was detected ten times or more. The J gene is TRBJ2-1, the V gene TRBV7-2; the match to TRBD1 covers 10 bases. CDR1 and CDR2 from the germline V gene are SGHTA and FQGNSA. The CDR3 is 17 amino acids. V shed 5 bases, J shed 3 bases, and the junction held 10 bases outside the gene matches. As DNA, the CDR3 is TGTGCCAGCAGCATCCCGCGACAGGGGGCTTTCTACAATGAGCAGTTCTTC. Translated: CASSIPRQGAFYNEQFF.

CDR3 nucleotides: TGCAGTGCTAGAGGACCGGACAGAACGAACTATGGCTACACCTTC. It translates to CSARGPDRTNYGYTF. The chain uses TRBV20-1 and TRBJ1-2; the D gene is possibly TRBD1 (6 bases). Germline V gene sequence: CDR1 DFQATT, CDR2 SNEGSKA (reference sequence). V lost 1 base to trimming and J lost 2 bases, with 14 bases between them. The CDR3 has 15 amino acids.

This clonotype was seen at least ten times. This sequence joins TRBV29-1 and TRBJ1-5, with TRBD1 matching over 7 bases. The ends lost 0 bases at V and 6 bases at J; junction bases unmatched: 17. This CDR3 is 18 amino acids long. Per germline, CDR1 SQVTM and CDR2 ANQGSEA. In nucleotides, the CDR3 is TGCAGCGTTGAAGATTGGGGGAACCCAGGGGGAATTCGTCAGCCCCAGCATTTT. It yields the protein CSVEDWGNPGGIRQPQHF.

The CDR3 spells CASRSGQHRQEKLFF. The CDR3 DNA is TGTGCCAGCAGGTCGGGACAACACCGCCAGGAAAAACTGTTTTTT. This chain joins TRBV25-1 and TRBJ1-4, with a weak D call TRBD1 (6 bases). Trimming cost V 6 bases and J 8 bases, with 19 bases left between them. The CDR3 covers 15 residues. CDR1 MGHDK and CDR2 SYGVNS come from the germline V gene.

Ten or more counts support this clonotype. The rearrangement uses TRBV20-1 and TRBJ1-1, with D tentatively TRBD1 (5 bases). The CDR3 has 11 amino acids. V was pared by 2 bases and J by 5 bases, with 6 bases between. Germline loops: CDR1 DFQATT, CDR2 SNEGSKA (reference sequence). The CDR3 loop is CSARKGTEAFF. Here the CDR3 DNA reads TGCAGTGCTAGAAAGGGGACTGAAGCTTTCTTT.

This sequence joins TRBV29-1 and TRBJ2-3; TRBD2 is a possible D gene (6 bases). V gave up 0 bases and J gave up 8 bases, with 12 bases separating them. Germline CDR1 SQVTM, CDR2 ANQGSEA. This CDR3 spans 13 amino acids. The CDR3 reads CSVEDRVRGTQYF. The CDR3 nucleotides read TGCAGCGTTGAAGATCGGGTGCGGGGTACGCAGTATTTT.

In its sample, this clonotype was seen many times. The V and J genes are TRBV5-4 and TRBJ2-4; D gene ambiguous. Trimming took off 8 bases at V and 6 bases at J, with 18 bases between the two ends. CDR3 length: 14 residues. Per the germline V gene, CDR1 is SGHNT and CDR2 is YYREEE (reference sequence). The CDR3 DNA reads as TGTGCCAGTCTCGATCAGACAAATCCAAACATTCAGTACTTC. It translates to CASLDQTNPNIQYF. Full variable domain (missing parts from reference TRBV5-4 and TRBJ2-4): ETGVTQSPTHLIKTRGQQVTLRCSSQSGHNTVSWYQQALGQGPQFIFQYYREEENGRGNFPPRFSGLQFPNYSSELNVNALELDDSALYLCASLDQTNPNIQYFGAGTRLSVL.

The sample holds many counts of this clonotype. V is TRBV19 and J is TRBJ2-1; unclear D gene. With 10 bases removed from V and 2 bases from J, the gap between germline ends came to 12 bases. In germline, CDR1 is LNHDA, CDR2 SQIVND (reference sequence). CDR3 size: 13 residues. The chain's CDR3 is CATVDNPYNEQFF. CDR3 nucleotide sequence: TGTGCCACCGTAGATAATCCCTACAATGAGCAGTTCTTC.

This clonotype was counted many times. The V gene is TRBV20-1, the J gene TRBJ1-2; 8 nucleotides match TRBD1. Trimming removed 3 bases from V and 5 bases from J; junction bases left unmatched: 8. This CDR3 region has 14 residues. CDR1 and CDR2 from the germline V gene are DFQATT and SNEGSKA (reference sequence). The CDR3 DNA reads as TGCAGTGCTAGCGGGACAGGTTTGGGTTATGGCTACACCTTC. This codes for CSASGTGLGYGYTF.

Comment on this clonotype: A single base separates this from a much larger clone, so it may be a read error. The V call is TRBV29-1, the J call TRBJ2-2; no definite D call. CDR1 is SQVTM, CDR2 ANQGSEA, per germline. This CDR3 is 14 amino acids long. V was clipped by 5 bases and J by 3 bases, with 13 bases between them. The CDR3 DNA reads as TGCAGCGTTAGGGCAGGCCCGGACACCGGGGAGCTGTTTTTT. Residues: CSVRAGPDTGELFF.

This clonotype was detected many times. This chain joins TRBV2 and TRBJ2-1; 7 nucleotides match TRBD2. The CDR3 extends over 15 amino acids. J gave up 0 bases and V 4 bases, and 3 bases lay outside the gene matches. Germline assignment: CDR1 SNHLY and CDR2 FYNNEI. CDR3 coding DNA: TGTGCCAGCAGTGGGGGGGGGGACTCCTACAATGAGCAGTTCTTC. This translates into CASSGGGDSYNEQFF. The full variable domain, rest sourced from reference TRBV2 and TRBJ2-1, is EPEVTQTPSHQVTQMGQEVILRCVPISNHLYFYWYRQILGQKVEFLVSFYNNEISEKSEIFDDQFSVERPDGSNFTLKIRSTKLEDSAMYFCASSGGGDSYNEQFFGPGTRLTVL.

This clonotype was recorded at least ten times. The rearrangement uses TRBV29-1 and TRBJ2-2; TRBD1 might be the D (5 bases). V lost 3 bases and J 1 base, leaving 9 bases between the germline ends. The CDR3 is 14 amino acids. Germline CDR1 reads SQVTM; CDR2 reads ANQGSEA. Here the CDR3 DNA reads TGCAGCGTTGAGGGCAGGGTGAACACCGGGGAGCTGTTTTTT. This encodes CSVEGRVNTGELFF.

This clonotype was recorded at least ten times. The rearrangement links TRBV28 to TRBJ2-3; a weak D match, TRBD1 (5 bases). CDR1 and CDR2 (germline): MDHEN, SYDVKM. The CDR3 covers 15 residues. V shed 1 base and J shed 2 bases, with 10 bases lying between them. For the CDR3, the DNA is TGTGCCAGCAGTTTATCACAGGCTAACACAGATACGCAGTATTTT. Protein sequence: CASSLSQANTDTQYF.

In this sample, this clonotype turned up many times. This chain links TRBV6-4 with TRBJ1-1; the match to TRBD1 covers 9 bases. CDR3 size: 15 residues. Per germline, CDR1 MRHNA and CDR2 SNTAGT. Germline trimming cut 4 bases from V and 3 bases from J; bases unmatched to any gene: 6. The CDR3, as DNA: TGTGCCAGCAGTGCAGAGGGACAGGGTGACACTGAAGCTTTCTTT. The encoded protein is CASSAEGQGDTEAFF.